The rows below give T cell receptor beta chains drawn from one sample of a study of cytomegalovirus exposure and HLA in healthy donors. Sequencing was performed with immunoSEQ multiplex PCR; in TCRdb, only in-frame clones are kept and a portion is missing. The sample holds hundreds of thousands of clones, approximately 82% seen once. The sample was PBMCs. These receptors all come from a male donor in good health and CMV-seronegative. Both conserved end residues are part of each CDR3. The order of the fields is clone size, V gene, D gene, J gene, CDR3 protein, CDR3 DNA. The D gene is left open where the match is weak. For some rows the clone size is stated as once, few or many, or as a class when expanded; others skip it.

>-|TRBV2|-|TRBJ1-1
CASAGVLNTEAFF
TGTGCCAGCGCAGGGGTTCTGAACACTGAAGCTTTCTTT
>-|TRBV20-1|-|TRBJ1-2
CSAHTRYF
TGCAGTGCTCATACAAGATACTTC
>-|TRBV5-1|-|TRBJ2-7
CASSDVAAGYEQYF
TGCGCCAGCAGCGATGTAGCGGCTGGCTACGAGCAGTACTTC
>-|TRBV5-6|TRBD2|TRBJ2-5
CASNPTSGNQETQYF
TGTGCCAGCAACCCGACTAGCGGGAACCAAGAGACCCAGTACTTC
>-|TRBV7-9|-|TRBJ1-1
CASSLGVGVDTEAFF
TGTGCCAGCAGCTTAGGGGTAGGGGTGGACACTGAAGCTTTCTTT
>-|TRBV5-4|TRBD1|TRBJ2-1
CASSLEQGASNEQFF
TGTGCCAGCAGCTTGGAACAGGGGGCGTCCAATGAGCAGTTCTTC
>-|TRBV19|TRBD2|TRBJ2-1
CASSPRDYRRDEQFF
TGTGCCAGTAGTCCCCGGGACTACAGACGGGATGAGCAGTTCTTC
>-|TRBV5-8|TRBD1|TRBJ1-2
CASSLGRTGYGYTF
TGTGCCAGCAGCTTGGGAAGGACAGGGTATGGCTACACCTTC
>-|TRBV11-3|TRBD2|TRBJ2-1
CASSLAGGYNEQFF
TGTGCCAGCAGCTTAGCGGGAGGATACAATGAGCAGTTCTTC
>-|TRBV19|-|TRBJ2-7
CASSWRSSYEQYF
TGTGCCAGTAGTTGGAGGTCCTCCTACGAGCAGTACTTC
>-|TRBV28|TRBD1|TRBJ2-7
CASSSRIIRQGAFEQYF
TGTGCCAGCAGTTCCCGGATCATCAGACAGGGGGCTTTCGAGCAGTACTTC
>-|TRBV7-9|-|TRBJ1-1
CASSLKQNTEAFF
TGTGCCAGCAGCTTAAAACAGAACACTGAAGCTTTCTTT
>-|TRBV27|TRBD1|TRBJ2-7
CASSLMTGGPIYEQYF
TGTGCCAGCAGTTTAATGACAGGGGGACCGATCTACGAGCAGTACTTC
>-|TRBV9|TRBD2|TRBJ2-7
CASSVGSSGIYEQYF
TGTGCCAGCAGCGTAGGGTCTAGCGGGATTTACGAGCAGTACTTC
>-|TRBV25-1|TRBD1|TRBJ2-5
CASRPDRGHETQYF
TGTGCCAGCAGACCGGACAGGGGGCATGAGACCCAGTACTTC
>-|TRBV10-2|-|TRBJ2-3
CASSVGVDLDTQYF
TGCGCCAGCAGTGTAGGGGTTGATTTGGATACGCAGTATTTT
>-|TRBV15|-|TRBJ1-1
CATSRERYQNTEAFF
TGTGCCACCAGCAGAGAGAGGTACCAGAACACTGAAGCTTTCTTT
>-|TRBV18|TRBD1|TRBJ1-2
CASSPLRDSNYGYTF
TGTGCCAGCTCACCACTCCGGGACAGTAACTATGGCTACACCTTC
>few|TRBV19|TRBD1|TRBJ2-6
CASSGTVISGANVLTF
TGTGCCAGTAGCGGGACAGTGATCTCTGGGGCCAACGTCCTGACTTTC
>-|TRBV13|-|TRBJ2-7
CASSLRLVGEQYF
TGTGCCAGCAGCTTAAGACTGGTTGGCGAGCAGTACTTC
>-|TRBV5-1|TRBD1|TRBJ2-1
CASSWDRAVVNEQFF
TGCGCCAGCAGCTGGGACAGGGCGGTGGTAAATGAGCAGTTCTTC
>few|TRBV4-1|-|TRBJ2-7
CASSQESNRAYEQYF
TGCGCCAGCAGCCAAGAAAGTAACAGGGCCTACGAGCAGTACTTC
>-|TRBV9|TRBD1|TRBJ2-5
CASSVGTGALEQYF
TGTGCCAGCAGCGTAGGGACAGGGGCTTTAGAGCAGTACTTC
>-|TRBV5-1|TRBD2|TRBJ2-6
CASRASGSVSSGANVLTF
TGCGCCAGCAGGGCTAGCGGGAGTGTAAGCTCTGGGGCCAACGTCCTGACTTTC
>-|TRBV19|TRBD1|TRBJ1-5
CASSIVLGQGNQPQHF
TGTGCCAGTAGTATAGTCTTGGGACAGGGGAATCAGCCCCAGCATTTT
>few|TRBV19|-|TRBJ1-1
CASRSGGGVMNTEAFF
TGTGCCAGTAGATCCGGCGGCGGGGTAATGAACACTGAAGCTTTCTTT
>-|TRBV28|TRBD1|TRBJ2-7
CASSLIQGAPLRGEQYF
TGTGCCAGCAGTTTAATCCAGGGGGCTCCCTTGAGAGGCGAGCAGTACTTC
>-|TRBV28|TRBD1|TRBJ1-2
CASSLGAPTGGGYGYTF
TGTGCCAGCAGTTTGGGGGCCCCTACAGGGGGCGGCTATGGCTACACCTTC
>-|TRBV6-5|-|TRBJ2-3
CASSYVEGEADTQYF
TGTGCCAGCAGTTACGTTGAGGGAGAGGCAGATACGCAGTATTTT
>-|TRBV7-6|-|TRBJ2-7
CASSQTSAGGHEQYF
TGTGCCAGCAGCCAAACTTCCGCGGGCGGCCACGAGCAGTACTTC
>-|TRBV6-1|-|TRBJ2-6
CASTLGTTPNVLTF
TGTGCCAGCACCCTCGGTACGACACCCAACGTCCTGACTTTC
>once|TRBV9|-|TRBJ2-5
CASSPLGAGVETQYF
TGTGCCAGCAGCCCACTAGGGGCAGGGGTAGAGACCCAGTACTTC
>-|TRBV6-5|TRBD2|TRBJ2-1
CASSYSGRGGEQFF
TGTGCCAGCAGTTACAGCGGGAGAGGAGGTGAGCAGTTCTTC
>-|TRBV30|TRBD1|TRBJ1-6
CAWSKDRGYSPLHF
TGTGCCTGGAGTAAGGACAGGGGATATTCACCCCTCCACTTT
>-|TRBV6-1|TRBD2|TRBJ2-1
CASSRTSGIPNEQFF
TGTGCCAGCAGCAGGACTAGCGGGATACCCAATGAGCAGTTCTTC
>-|TRBV25-1|TRBD2|TRBJ2-3
CASSLRTSGREDTQYF
TGTGCCAGCAGTTTAAGGACTAGCGGGAGGGAAGATACGCAGTATTTT
>-|TRBV9|-|TRBJ1-1
CASSVGGGMNTEAFF
TGTGCCAGCAGCGTAGGGGGAGGAATGAACACTGAAGCTTTCTTT
>-|TRBV9|-|TRBJ1-1
CASSRRVMNTEAFF
TGTGCCAGCAGCCGACGGGTTATGAACACTGAAGCTTTCTTT
>-|TRBV7-3|-|TRBJ2-3
CASSPTLGGVRTDTQYF
TGTGCCAGCAGCCCCACCCTGGGGGGAGTGCGCACAGATACGCAGTATTTT
>-|TRBV6-5|TRBD1|TRBJ2-7
CASSPGTDYEQYF
TGTGCCAGCAGCCCTGGGACAGACTACGAGCAGTACTTC
>-|TRBV30|TRBD1|TRBJ2-7
CAWDRDRDWEQYF
TGTGCCTGGGACCGGGACAGGGACTGGGAGCAGTACTTC
>-|TRBV29-1|TRBD1|TRBJ1-2
CSVWTGGGGYTF
TGCAGCGTCTGGACAGGGGGCGGGGGCTACACCTTC
>-|TRBV18|-|TRBJ1-4
CASSPREGTREKLFF
TGTGCCAGCTCACCACGGGAGGGGACGAGGGAAAAACTGTTTTTT
>-|TRBV30|-|TRBJ2-5
CASVDGFQETQYF
TGTGCCTCGGTCGACGGGTTCCAAGAGACCCAGTACTTC
>-|TRBV6-6|TRBD2|TRBJ2-1
CASLAGGSNEQFF
TGTGCCAGTCTAGCGGGAGGATCTAATGAGCAGTTCTTC
>-|TRBV6-1|-|TRBJ2-5
CAILEETQYF
TGTGCCATCCTAGAAGAGACCCAGTACTTC
>-|TRBV18|-|TRBJ2-3
CASSPPGVQVTQYF
TGTGCCAGCTCACCACCAGGGGTCCAGGTCACGCAGTATTTT
>-|TRBV5-1|-|TRBJ1-6
CASSLGQGLGPNSPLHF
TGCGCCAGCAGCTTAGGCCAGGGTTTAGGCCCTAATTCACCCCTCCACTTT
>-|TRBV6-1|TRBD1|TRBJ1-1
CASTRGDRLNTEAFF
TGTGCCAGCACCCGCGGGGACAGGCTGAACACTGAAGCTTTCTTT
>once|TRBV5-1|TRBD1|TRBJ2-3
CASSLPGQGTTDTQYF
TGCGCCAGCAGCTTACCGGGACAGGGGACCACAGATACGCAGTATTTT
>once|TRBV5-1|TRBD2|TRBJ2-1
CASSLVGGRAKNNEQFF
TGCGCCAGCAGCTTGGTTGGCGGGAGGGCCAAGAACAATGAGCAGTTCTTC
>-|TRBV7-9|TRBD1|TRBJ2-1
CASSSGQGSLHYNEQFF
TGTGCCAGCAGCTCTGGACAGGGGAGCCTCCACTACAATGAGCAGTTCTTC
>-|TRBV5-1|-|TRBJ2-7
CASSVSGPYEQYF
TGCGCCAGCAGCGTTAGCGGCCCCTACGAGCAGTACTTC
>-|TRBV2|TRBD2|TRBJ2-5
CASSALGGGQETQYF
TGTGCCAGCAGCGCGCTGGGGGGGGGCCAAGAGACCCAGTACTTC
>-|TRBV4-2|-|TRBJ2-7
CASSQAGRGYEQYF
TGTGCCAGCAGCCAAGCTGGAAGGGGCTACGAGCAGTACTTC
>few|TRBV6-6|-|TRBJ1-1
CASSQATGSEAFF
TGTGCCAGCAGCCAGGCTACAGGGTCTGAAGCTTTCTTT
>-|TRBV27|-|TRBJ2-1
CASSFRVPYNEQFF
TGTGCCAGCAGTTTTCGGGTGCCCTACAATGAGCAGTTCTTC
>-|TRBV7-3|-|TRBJ2-3
CASSLNSGGRDTQYF
TGTGCCAGCAGCTTAAATTCTGGGGGCAGAGATACGCAGTATTTT
>few|TRBV6-5|-|TRBJ2-7
CASSYSGGGPRDEQYF
TGTGCCAGCAGTTACTCGGGGGGAGGCCCCAGGGACGAGCAGTACTTC